Listed below are T cell receptor beta chains from one sample, sequenced in a study of blood T cell repertoires in COVID-19. Sequenced by immunoSEQ multiplex PCR; TCRdb stores in-frame clones only, minus some. Among 140,000 to 150,000 clones listed, approximately 90% were seen once. The sequenced sample consisted of peripheral blood. These receptors originate from a man in his 60s with active or convalescent COVID-19. CDR3s include the opening cysteine and the closing phenylalanine or tryptophan. D genes are given only for firm matches. Size tells how often a clone was seen (once, few, many) or the class of an expanded clone, and some rows leave it out.

size,V,D,J,DNA,CDR3
-,TRBV6-1,-,TRBJ1-1,TGTGCCAGCAGTGATTGGGGGCCAGAGGACAGCGCGGGAGGGGCTTTCTTT,CASSDWGPEDSAGGAFF
-,TRBV28,TRBD2,TRBJ2-5,TGTGCCAGCAGTCCCGCCCTAGCGGGAGGCCCCACGTACCAAGAGACCCAGTACTTC,CASSPALAGGPTYQETQYF
-,TRBV12-3/TRBV12-4,-,TRBJ1-1,TGTGCCAGCAGTTTAATTGGAGATACTGAAGCTTTCTTT,CASSLIGDTEAFF
-,TRBV28,TRBD1,TRBJ2-5,TGTGCCAGCAGTACGACACCGGGACAGGGAGGGGAGACCCAGTACTTC,CASSTTPGQGGETQYF
-,TRBV28,-,TRBJ2-4,TGTGCCAGCCACCGGCCCGGGGAAAACATTCAGTACTTC,CASHRPGENIQYF
-,TRBV20-1,-,TRBJ1-1,TGCAGCGCGAAATCCTGGAGAGCTTTCTTT,CSAKSWRAFF
-,TRBV5-1,-,TRBJ1-1,TGCGCCAGCAGCTTGGTTCAGTGGGGCAGAACGAACACTGAAGCTTTCTTT,CASSLVQWGRTNTEAFF
-,TRBV27,-,TRBJ2-1,TGTGCCAGCAGACTTCTGGATGAGCAGTTCTTC,CASRLLDEQFF
-,TRBV30,TRBD1,TRBJ2-6,TGTGCCGGGCAGACAGGGTTCGGGGCCAACGTCCTGACTTTC,CAGQTGFGANVLTF
-,TRBV28,-,TRBJ2-7,TGTGCCAGCACCGCAACCCCAGACGAGCAGTACTTC,CASTATPDEQYF
-,TRBV6-5,-,TRBJ2-7,TGTGCCAGCAGTTACTCGAAGTTGGGGCTTAACGAGCAGTACTTC,CASSYSKLGLNEQYF
-,TRBV4-3,TRBD2,TRBJ2-7,TGCGCCAGCAGCGACGGGGGAGGGCTCCACGAGCAGTACTTC,CASSDGGGLHEQYF
-,TRBV21-1,-,TRBJ1-2,TGTGCCAGCAGCAAACTTGGGAGGATCTATGGCTACACCTTC,CASSKLGRIYGYTF
-,TRBV5-1,-,TRBJ1-1,TGCGCCAGCAGCAGAACGGACAGATTTAACACTGAAGCTTTCTTT,CASSRTDRFNTEAFF
few,TRBV3-1/TRBV3-2,-,TRBJ2-7,TGTGCCAGCAGCCACCTGAGCGGCTTAATCTACGAGCAGTACTTC,CASSHLSGLIYEQYF
few,TRBV28,-,TRBJ1-5,TGTGCCAGCAGTGGACAGAACAATCAGCCCCAGCATTTT,CASSGQNNQPQHF